This T cell receptor beta chain emerged from a study of T-cell memory formation after mild COVID-19. TCRdb reprocessed the 5' RACE reads with MiXCR, giving one entry per CDR3 protein. Of hundreds of thousands of distinct CDR3 sequences listed, roughly 21% are singletons. Trimming took 7 bases from V and 0 from J, leaving 12 bases between them. The length of the CDR3 is 13 residues. Germline V gene sequence: CDR1 SQVTM, CDR2 ANQGSEA. Study-wide findings and caveats: Confirmation was lacking for SARS-CoV-2 specificity of second-wave clones that peaked on day 37. CD4/CD8 balance characterized clones contracting day 15 to 85, and CD4+ skew characterized later expanders.

About this clonotype: The target antigen is unknown.

The receptor was isolated from an adult woman who had mild COVID-19 (a few samples of this study predate the infection). Cell type and time point are not known. The chain has TRBV29-1 and TRBJ1-1; possibly TRBD1 for D (5 bases). The sequenced sample consisted of PBMCs or a T cell subset sorted from them (not recorded which). The CDR3 loop is CSAEGPVNTEAFF. CDR3 bases: TGCAGCGCCGAGGGACCGGTGAACACTGAAGCTTTCTTT.